Below, 6 T cell receptor beta chains from the same sample are listed, as sequenced in a study of early T cells in non-severe SARS-CoV-2 infection. One entry per CDR3 protein results from TCRdb running MiXCR on the 5' RACE reads. The top ten clones hold about a fifth of a sample with approximately 110,000 distinct CDR3 sequences, under 15% of them seen once. The sequenced sample consisted of whole blood. The receptors shown here come from an adult who was a healthcare worker with PCR-confirmed SARS-CoV-2 infection or an uninfected control (not recorded which).

The gene calls are TRBV5-1 and TRBJ2-3, with 8 bases identical to TRBD2. This CDR3 comprises 14 residues. The germline gives CDR1 SGHRS, CDR2 YFSETQ. V lost 5 bases, J lost 5 bases, and 7 bases stayed unmatched. The CDR3 DNA is TGCGCCAGCAGACTAGCGGTCTCAAGAGATACGCAGTATTTT. As protein: CASRLAVSRDTQYF.

The CDR3 DNA is TGCAGCGCCCAAGGCGGGCAGAACACTGAAGCTTTCTTT. Protein product: CSAQGGQNTEAFF. The chain links TRBV29-1 to TRBJ1-1; D not resolved. The CDR3 totals 13 residues. In germline, CDR1 is SQVTM, CDR2 ANQGSEA. Trimming pared 7 bases from V and 1 base from J, leaving 13 bases between.

Only a few counts were recorded for this clonotype. The chain's CDR3 is CASSQETVQPSYEQYF. The CDR3 DNA reads as TGCGCCAGCAGCCAAGAAACTGTTCAGCCCTCCTACGAGCAGTACTTC. The chain employs TRBV4-1 and TRBJ2-7; D is undetermined. The CDR3 has 16 residues. V gave up 0 bases and J gave up 0 bases, with 12 bases separating them. Germline lookup yields CDR1 MGHRA and CDR2 YSYEKL.

This clonotype was recorded at least ten times. The V call is TRBV29-1, the J call TRBJ2-1; D gene unclear. The CDR3 sequence is 12 residues long. In germline, CDR1 is SQVTM, CDR2 ANQGSEA. V was clipped by 4 bases and J by 3 bases, with 7 bases between them. The CDR3 here is CSVGRDYNEQFF. The CDR3 DNA follows: TGCAGCGTTGGAAGAGACTACAATGAGCAGTTCTTC.

The table lists this clonotype with a few counts. V and J are TRBV7-2 and TRBJ2-7; D ambiguous. The CDR3 sequence is 14 residues long. V gave up 4 bases and J gave up 2 bases, with 12 bases separating them. Germline V gene sequence: CDR1 SGHTA, CDR2 FQGNSA. The CDR3 is CASSSGLSAYEQYF. The CDR3 coding sequence is TGTGCCAGCAGCTCGGGCCTTAGTGCCTACGAGCAGTACTTC. The full variable domain, rest sourced from reference TRBV7-2 and TRBJ2-7, is GAGVSQSPSNKVTEKGKDVELRCDPISGHTALYWYRQSLGQGLEFLIYFQGNSAPDKSGLPSDRFSAERTGGSVSTLTIQRTQQEDSAVYLCASSSGLSAYEQYFGPGTRLTVT.

This clonotype was counted between two and nine times. The chain carries TRBV2 and TRBJ2-1; 9 nucleotides line up with TRBD1. The CDR3 length is 15 residues. V was clipped by 6 bases and J by 1 base; unmatched bases: 4. The germline V gene has CDR1 SNHLY and CDR2 FYNNEI. The CDR3 protein is CASRGQGASYNEQFF. The CDR3 DNA reads as TGTGCCAGCAGGGGACAGGGCGCATCCTACAATGAGCAGTTCTTC.